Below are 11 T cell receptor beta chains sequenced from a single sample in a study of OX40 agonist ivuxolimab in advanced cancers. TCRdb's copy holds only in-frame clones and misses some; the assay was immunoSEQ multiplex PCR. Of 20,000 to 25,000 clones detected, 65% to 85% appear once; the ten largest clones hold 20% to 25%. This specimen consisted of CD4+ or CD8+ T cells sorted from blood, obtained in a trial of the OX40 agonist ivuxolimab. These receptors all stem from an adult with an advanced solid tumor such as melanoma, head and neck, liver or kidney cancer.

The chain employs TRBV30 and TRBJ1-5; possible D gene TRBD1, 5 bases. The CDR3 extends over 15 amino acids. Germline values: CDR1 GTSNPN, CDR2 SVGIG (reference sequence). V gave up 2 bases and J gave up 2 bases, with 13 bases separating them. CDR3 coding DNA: TGTGCCTGGAGTTCGCAGGGACGAGGCAATCAGCCCCAGCATTTT. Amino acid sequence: CAWSSQGRGNQPQHF.

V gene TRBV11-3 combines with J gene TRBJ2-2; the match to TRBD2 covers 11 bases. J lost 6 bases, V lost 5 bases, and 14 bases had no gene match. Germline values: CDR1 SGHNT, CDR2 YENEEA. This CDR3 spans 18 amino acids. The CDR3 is CASSNKFTSGGRSGELFF. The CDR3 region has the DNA TGTGCCAGCAGCAATAAGTTCACTAGCGGGGGTAGATCCGGGGAGCTGTTTTTT.

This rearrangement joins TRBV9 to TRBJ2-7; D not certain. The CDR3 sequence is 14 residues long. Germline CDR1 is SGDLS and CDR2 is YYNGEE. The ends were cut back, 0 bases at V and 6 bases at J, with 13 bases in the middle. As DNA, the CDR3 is TGTGCCAGCAGCGTAGGCACCACCCTGTCCGAGCAGTACTTC. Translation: CASSVGTTLSEQYF.

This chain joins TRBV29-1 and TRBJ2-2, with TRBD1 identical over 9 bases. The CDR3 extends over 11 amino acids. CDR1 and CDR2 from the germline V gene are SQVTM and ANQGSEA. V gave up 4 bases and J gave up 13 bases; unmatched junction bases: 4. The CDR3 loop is CSVGQGVRLFF. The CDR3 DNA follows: TGCAGCGTTGGACAGGGGGTACGGCTGTTTTTT.

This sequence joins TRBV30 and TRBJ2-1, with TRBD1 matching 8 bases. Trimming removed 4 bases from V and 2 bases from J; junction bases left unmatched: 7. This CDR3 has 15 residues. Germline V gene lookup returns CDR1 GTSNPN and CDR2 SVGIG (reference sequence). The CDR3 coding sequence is TGTGCCTGGACCGTGGACAGGGCGGCCTACAATGAGCAGTTCTTC. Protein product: CAWTVDRAAYNEQFF.

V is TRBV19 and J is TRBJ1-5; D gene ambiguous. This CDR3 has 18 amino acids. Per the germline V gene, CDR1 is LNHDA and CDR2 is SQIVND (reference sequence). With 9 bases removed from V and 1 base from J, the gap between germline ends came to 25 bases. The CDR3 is CASLPSWQRTRSNQPQHF. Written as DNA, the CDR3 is TGTGCCAGCCTCCCTAGTTGGCAGCGAACGAGAAGCAATCAGCCCCAGCATTTT.

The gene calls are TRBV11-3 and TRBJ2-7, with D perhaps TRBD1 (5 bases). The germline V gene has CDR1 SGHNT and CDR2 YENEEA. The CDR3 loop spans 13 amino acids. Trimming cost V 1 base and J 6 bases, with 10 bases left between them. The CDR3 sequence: CASSLGPGFEQYF. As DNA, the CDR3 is TGTGCCAGCAGCTTAGGTCCAGGGTTCGAGCAGTACTTC.

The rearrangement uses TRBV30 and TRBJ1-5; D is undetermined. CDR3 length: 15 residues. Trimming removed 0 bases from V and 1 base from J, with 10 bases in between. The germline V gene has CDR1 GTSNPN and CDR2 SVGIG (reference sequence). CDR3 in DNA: TGTGCCTGGAGTGTAATAGGAGCCAGCAATCAGCCCCAGCATTTT. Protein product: CAWSVIGASNQPQHF.

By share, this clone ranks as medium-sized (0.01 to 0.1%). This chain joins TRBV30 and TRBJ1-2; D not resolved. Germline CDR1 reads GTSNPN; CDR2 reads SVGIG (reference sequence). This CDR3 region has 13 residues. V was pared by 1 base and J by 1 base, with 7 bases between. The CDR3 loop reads CAWSDEGNYGYTF. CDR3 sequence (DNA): TGTGCCTGGAGTGACGAGGGTAACTATGGCTACACCTTC.

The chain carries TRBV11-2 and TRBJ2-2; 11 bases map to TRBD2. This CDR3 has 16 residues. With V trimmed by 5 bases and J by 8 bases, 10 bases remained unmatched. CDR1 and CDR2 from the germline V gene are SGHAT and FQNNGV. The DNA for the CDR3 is TGTGCCAGCAGCCCACCTAGCGGGGGGACGTCAGGGGAGCTGTTTTTT. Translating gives CASSPPSGGTSGELFF.

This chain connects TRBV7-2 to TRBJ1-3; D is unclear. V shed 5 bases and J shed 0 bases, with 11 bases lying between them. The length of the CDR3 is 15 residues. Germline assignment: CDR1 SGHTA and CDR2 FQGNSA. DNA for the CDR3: TGTGCCAGCAGCCCAAGACTGAGCTCTGGAAACACCATATATTTT. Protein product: CASSPRLSSGNTIYF.